The subject of this entry is one TCR beta chain. The authors' processing: The authors estimated nucleated cell counts from reference gene primer amplification. Profiling relied on immunoSEQ multiplex PCR, and the TCRdb table lists in-frame clones only, not all of them. The D gene and trimming were derived from the DNA, and the V and J assignments and clone size from that table. The table includes under 200,000 clones, 70% to 90% detected once. The CDR3 extends over 15 amino acids. The V gene lost 1 base and the J gene lost 2 bases, with 9 bases spanning the gap. Per the germline V gene, CDR1 is SGHVS and CDR2 is FNYEAQ. A Seattle source enrolled patients during active infection and followed them longitudinally. This entry belongs to a study of blood T cell repertoires in COVID-19. Turning to the study itself: The cDNA or gDNA used as material had been derived from T cells, B-cell-depleted T cells, or PBMCs.

The chain is built from TRBV7-6 and TRBJ1-5; tentative D call: TRBD1 (6 bases). The TCR originated in a woman in her 50s with COVID-19, enrolled during active disease. Sequencing used peripheral blood. The CDR3 loop reads CASSLVQGGNQPQHF. For the CDR3, the DNA is TGTGCCAGCAGCTTAGTACAGGGAGGCAATCAGCCCCAGCATTTT.